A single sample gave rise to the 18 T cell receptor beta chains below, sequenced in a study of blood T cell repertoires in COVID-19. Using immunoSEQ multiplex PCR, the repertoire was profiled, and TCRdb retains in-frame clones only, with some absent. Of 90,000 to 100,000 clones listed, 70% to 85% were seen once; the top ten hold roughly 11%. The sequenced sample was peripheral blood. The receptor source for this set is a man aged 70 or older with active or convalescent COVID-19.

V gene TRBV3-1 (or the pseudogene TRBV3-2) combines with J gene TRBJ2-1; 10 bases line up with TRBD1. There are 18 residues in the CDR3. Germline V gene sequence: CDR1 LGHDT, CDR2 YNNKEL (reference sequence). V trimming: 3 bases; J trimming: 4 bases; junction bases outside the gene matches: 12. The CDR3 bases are TGTGCCAGCAGCCAGGATCGTCGCCGGGACAGGGGATACAATGAGCAGTTCTTC. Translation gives CASSQDRRRDRGYNEQFF.

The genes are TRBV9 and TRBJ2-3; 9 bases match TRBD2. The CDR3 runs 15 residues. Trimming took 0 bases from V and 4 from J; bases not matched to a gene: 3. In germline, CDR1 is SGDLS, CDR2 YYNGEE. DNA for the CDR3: TGTGCCAGCAGCGTAGGTCTAGCGGGGTCAGATACGCAGTATTTT. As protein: CASSVGLAGSDTQYF.

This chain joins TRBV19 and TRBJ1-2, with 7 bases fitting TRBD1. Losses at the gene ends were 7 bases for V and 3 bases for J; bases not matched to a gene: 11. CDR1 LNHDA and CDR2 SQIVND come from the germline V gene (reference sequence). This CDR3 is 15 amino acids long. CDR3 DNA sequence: TGTGCCAGTATTGATCCGGGACAGACTTACTATGGCTACACCTTC. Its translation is CASIDPGQTYYGYTF.

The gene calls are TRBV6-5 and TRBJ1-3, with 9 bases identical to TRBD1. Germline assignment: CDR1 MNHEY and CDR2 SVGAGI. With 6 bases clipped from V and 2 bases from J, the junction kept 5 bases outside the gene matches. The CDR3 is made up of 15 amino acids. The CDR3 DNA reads TGTGCCAGCAGGTCCGGGACAGGGACTGGAAACACCATATATTTT. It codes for CASRSGTGTGNTIYF.

Here the CDR3 reads CASSLGSGALGDEQFF. CDR3 DNA sequence: TGCGCCAGCAGCTTGGGGAGCGGGGCCCTCGGTGATGAGCAGTTCTTC. V gene TRBV5-1 combines with J gene TRBJ2-1; 7 bases agree with TRBD2. CDR3 length equals 16 residues. With V trimmed by 0 bases and J by 8 bases, 11 bases remained unmatched. Germline lookup yields CDR1 SGHRS and CDR2 YFSETQ.

The CDR3 spells CASSRQGFDGYTF. The CDR3 bases are TGCGCCAGCAGCCGCCAGGGATTTGATGGCTACACCTTC. The chain employs TRBV4-1 and TRBJ1-2; TRBD1 might be the D (5 bases). Trimming took off 4 bases at V and 6 bases at J, with 12 bases between the two ends. The germline V gene has CDR1 MGHRA and CDR2 YSYEKL. The CDR3 loop spans 13 amino acids.

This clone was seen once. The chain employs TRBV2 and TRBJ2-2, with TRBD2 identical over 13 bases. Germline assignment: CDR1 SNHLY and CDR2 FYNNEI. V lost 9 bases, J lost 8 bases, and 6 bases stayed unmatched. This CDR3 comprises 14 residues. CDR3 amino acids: CARGTSGTAGELFF. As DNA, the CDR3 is TGTGCCAGAGGGACTAGCGGGACCGCGGGGGAGCTGTTTTTT.

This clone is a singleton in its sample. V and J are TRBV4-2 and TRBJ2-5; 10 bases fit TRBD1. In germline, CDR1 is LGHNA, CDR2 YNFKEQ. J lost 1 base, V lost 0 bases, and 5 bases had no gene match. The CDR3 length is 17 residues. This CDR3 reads CASSQEIGDRGQETQYF. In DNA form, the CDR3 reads TGTGCCAGCAGCCAAGAAATTGGGGACAGGGGCCAAGAGACCCAGTACTTC.

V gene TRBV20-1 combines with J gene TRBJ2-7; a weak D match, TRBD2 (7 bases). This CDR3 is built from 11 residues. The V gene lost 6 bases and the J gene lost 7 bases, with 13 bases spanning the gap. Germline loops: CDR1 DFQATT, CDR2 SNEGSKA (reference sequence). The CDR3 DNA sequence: TGCAGTGCAACGGGGGGCGGGGAGCAGTACTTC. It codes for CSATGGGEQYF.

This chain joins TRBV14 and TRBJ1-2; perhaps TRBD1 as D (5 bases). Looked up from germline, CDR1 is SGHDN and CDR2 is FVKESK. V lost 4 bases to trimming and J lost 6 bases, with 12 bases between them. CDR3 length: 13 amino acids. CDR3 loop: CASSRREGDGYTF. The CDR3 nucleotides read TGTGCCAGCAGCCGCAGGGAAGGGGATGGCTACACCTTC.

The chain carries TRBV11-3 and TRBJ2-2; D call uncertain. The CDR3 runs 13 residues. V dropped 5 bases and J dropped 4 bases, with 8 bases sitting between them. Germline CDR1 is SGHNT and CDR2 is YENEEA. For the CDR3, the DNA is TGTGCCAGCAGCCCCCTTTCCACCGGGGAGCTGTTTTTT. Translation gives CASSPLSTGELFF. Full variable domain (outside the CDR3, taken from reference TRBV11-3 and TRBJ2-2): EAGVVQSPRYKIIEKKQPVAFWCNPISGHNTLYWYLQNLGQGPELLIRYENEEAVDDSQLPKDRFSAERLKGVDSTLKIQPAELGDSAVYLCASSPLSTGELFFGEGSRLTVL.

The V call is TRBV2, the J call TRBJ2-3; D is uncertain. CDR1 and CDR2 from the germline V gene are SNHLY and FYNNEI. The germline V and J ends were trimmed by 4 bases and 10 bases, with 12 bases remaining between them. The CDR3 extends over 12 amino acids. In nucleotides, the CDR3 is TGTGCCAGCAGTGGGGCCCCTCCTGCGCAGTATTTT. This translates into CASSGAPPAQYF.

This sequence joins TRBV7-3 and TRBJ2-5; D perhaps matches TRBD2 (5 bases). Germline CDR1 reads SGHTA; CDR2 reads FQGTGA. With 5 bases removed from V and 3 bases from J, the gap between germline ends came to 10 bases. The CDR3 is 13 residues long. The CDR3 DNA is TGTGCCAGCAGCCTGGACTGGAAAGAGACCCAGTACTTC. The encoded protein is CASSLDWKETQYF.

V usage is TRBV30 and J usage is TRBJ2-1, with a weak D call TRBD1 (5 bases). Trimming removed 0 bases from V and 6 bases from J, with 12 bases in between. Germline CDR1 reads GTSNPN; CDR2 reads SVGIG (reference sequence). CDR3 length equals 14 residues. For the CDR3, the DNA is TGTGCCTGGAGTGTAGGCATTAGGGGCAATGAGCAGTTCTTC. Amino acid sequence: CAWSVGIRGNEQFF. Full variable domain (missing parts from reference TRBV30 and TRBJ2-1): SQTIHQWPATLVQPVGSPLSLECTVEGTSNPNLYWYRQAAGRGLQLLFYSVGIGQISSEVPQNLSASRPQDRQFILSSKKLLLSDSGFYLCAWSVGIRGNEQFFGPGTRLTVL.

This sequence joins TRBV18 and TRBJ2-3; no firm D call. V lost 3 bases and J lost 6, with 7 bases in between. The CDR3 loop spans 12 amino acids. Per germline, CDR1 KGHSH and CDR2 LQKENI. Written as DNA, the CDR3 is TGTGCCAGCTCACCGACTGCGGATACGCAGTATTTT. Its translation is CASSPTADTQYF.

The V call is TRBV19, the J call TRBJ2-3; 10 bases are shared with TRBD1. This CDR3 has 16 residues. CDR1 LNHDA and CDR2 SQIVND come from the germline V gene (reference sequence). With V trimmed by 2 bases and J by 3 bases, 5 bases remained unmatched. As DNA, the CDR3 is TGTGCCAGTAGTATAAGACAGGGGGCGCGGACAGATACGCAGTATTTT. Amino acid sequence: CASSIRQGARTDTQYF.

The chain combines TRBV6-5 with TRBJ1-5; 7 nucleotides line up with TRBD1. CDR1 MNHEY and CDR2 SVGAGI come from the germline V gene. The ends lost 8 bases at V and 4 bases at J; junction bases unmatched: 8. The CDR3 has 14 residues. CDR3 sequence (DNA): TGTGCCAGCCAGGGACAGTTTGGAAATCAGCCCCAGCATTTT. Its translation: CASQGQFGNQPQHF.

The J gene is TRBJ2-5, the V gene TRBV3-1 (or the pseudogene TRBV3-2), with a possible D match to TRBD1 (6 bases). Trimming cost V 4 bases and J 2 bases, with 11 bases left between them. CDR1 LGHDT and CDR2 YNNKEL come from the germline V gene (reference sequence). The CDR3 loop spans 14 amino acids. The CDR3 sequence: CASSPGTQQETQYF. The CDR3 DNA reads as TGTGCCAGCAGCCCCGGGACACAACAAGAGACCCAGTACTTC.